The 8 T cell receptor beta chains presented below share a single source sample, sequenced in a study of radiation and T cells in renal cell carcinoma. Some clones are missing from TCRdb's copy, which holds only in-frame ones; the method was immunoSEQ multiplex PCR. This table has roughly 100,000 clones, 70% to 85% appearing once. Indicated time point: blood 4 weeks post-SBRT, at nephrectomy. Treatment defined: 15 Gy SBRT to primary tumor, nephrectomy 4 weeks later. The sequencing here drew on blood, taken from a patient whose treatment included radiotherapy and nephrectomy. These receptors were collected from a man aged 60 to 75 with renal cell carcinoma.

The chain employs TRBV5-1 and TRBJ1-3, with D unclear. Trimming removed 0 bases from V and 0 bases from J, with 10 bases in between. Germline loops: CDR1 SGHRS, CDR2 YFSETQ. The CDR3 runs to 16 residues. The CDR3 reads CASSLGERTSGNTIYF. CDR3 DNA: TGCGCCAGCAGCTTGGGGGAGCGAACCTCTGGAAACACCATATATTTT.

The rearrangement joins TRBV5-6 to TRBJ1-6; unclear D gene. CDR1 is SGHDT, CDR2 YYEEEE, per germline. The CDR3 has 15 amino acids. The V and J ends lost 2 bases and 10 bases respectively, with 16 bases between them. This CDR3 reads CASSLVPGLGSPLHF. In DNA, the CDR3 is TGTGCCAGCAGCTTAGTCCCCGGCCTTGGATCACCCCTCCACTTT.

Notes on this clone: Germline is not matched at one junction end, which may reflect a read error. This chain joins TRBV10-3 and TRBJ2-3; 8 positions match TRBD2. The germline CDR1 and CDR2 sequences are ENHRY and SYGVKD. CDR3 size: 13 residues. The CDR3 region has the DNA TGTGCCACCAGTTTGAAGCGGGAGACTACGCAGTATTTT. Amino acid sequence: CATSLKRETTQYF.

The J gene is TRBJ2-3, the V gene TRBV6-5; D is perhaps TRBD1 or TRBD2 (5 bases each). The CDR3 loop spans 14 amino acids. V lost 6 bases, J lost 6 bases, and 16 bases lay in between. Per germline, CDR1 MNHEY and CDR2 SVGAGI. The CDR3: CASSPREWGDTQYF. Here the CDR3 DNA reads TGTGCCAGCAGCCCCCGGGAATGGGGGGATACGCAGTATTTT.

The chain links TRBV18 to TRBJ1-1; D is possibly TRBD1 (5 bases). CDR1 is KGHSH and CDR2 is LQKENI in the germline V gene. Deletions cut 2 bases from V and 8 bases from J, with 15 bases between. The CDR3 has 14 residues. CDR3 in DNA: TGTGCCAGCTCACCAGGTGGCGAGGGGCGAGAAGCTTTCTTT. This gives the protein CASSPGGEGREAFF. Drawing the rest from reference TRBV18 and TRBJ1-1, the complete variable domain is NAGVMQNPRHLVRRRGQEARLRCSPMKGHSHVYWYRQLPEEGLKFMVYLQKENIIDESGMPKERFSAEFPKEGPSILRIQQVVRGDSAAYFCASSPGGEGREAFFGQGTRLTVV.

This clone was detected a few times. The chain carries TRBV7-2 and TRBJ2-7; D is uncertain. The V gene's germline CDR1 is SGHTA and CDR2 FQGNSA. Deletions cut 2 bases from V and 3 bases from J, with 14 bases between. The CDR3 has 15 amino acids. CDR3 region: CASSLNGHQVYEQYF. CDR3 in DNA: TGTGCCAGCAGCTTAAATGGGCACCAGGTCTACGAGCAGTACTTC.

This clone was counted a single time. The chain carries TRBV19 and TRBJ2-5; 7 nucleotides align to TRBD2. With 1 base clipped from V and 4 bases from J, the junction kept 6 bases outside the gene matches. Germline V gene lookup returns CDR1 LNHDA and CDR2 SQIVND (reference sequence). This CDR3 region has 15 residues. The CDR3 loop reads CASSIGGRIGETQYF. The CDR3 coding sequence is TGTGCCAGTAGTATAGGCGGGAGAATTGGAGAGACCCAGTACTTC. Full variable domain (missing parts from reference TRBV19 and TRBJ2-5): DGGITQSPKYLFRKEGQNVTLSCEQNLNHDAMYWYRQDPGQGLRLIYYSQIVNDFQKGDIAEGYSVSREKKESFPLTVTSAQKNPTAFYLCASSIGGRIGETQYFGPGTRLLVL.

The table lists this clone with a count of one. This chain uses TRBV5-3 with TRBJ2-7; D gene unclear. TRBV5-3 is an ORF; its function is uncertain. The CDR3 consists of 12 residues. V was trimmed by 1 base and J by 4 bases, leaving 6 bases between them. The CDR3 spells CARSLPLYEQYF. The CDR3 nucleotides are TGTGCCAGAAGCTTGCCCCTTTACGAGCAGTACTTC.